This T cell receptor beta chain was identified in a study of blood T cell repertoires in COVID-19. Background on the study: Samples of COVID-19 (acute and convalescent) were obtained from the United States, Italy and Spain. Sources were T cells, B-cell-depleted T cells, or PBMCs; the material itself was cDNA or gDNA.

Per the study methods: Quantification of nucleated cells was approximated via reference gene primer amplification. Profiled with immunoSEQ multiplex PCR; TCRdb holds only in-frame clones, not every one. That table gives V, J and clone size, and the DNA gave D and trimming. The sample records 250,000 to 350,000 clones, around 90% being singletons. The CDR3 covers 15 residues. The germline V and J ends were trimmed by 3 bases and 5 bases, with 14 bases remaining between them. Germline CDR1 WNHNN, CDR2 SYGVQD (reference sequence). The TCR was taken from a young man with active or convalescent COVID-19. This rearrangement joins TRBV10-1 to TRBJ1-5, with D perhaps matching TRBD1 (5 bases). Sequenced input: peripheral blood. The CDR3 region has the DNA TGCGCCAGCAGTGAAAGCAGGGCTTTATATCAGCCCCAGCATTTT. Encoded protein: CASSESRALYQPQHF.